The 10 T cell receptor beta chains reported below all come from one sample, sequenced in a study of blood T cell repertoires in COVID-19. Profiling relied on immunoSEQ multiplex PCR, and the TCRdb table lists in-frame clones only, not all of them. The data hold over 350,000 clones, with more than 85% observed a single time. Sequencing was performed on PBMCs or T cells enriched from blood (not recorded which). These receptor sequences come from a woman aged 40 to 50 who had been exposed to COVID-19.

This clone was counted only a few times. The chain recombines TRBV9 with TRBJ1-3, with a weak D call TRBD1 (5 bases). From germline, CDR1 is SGDLS and CDR2 YYNGEE. Trimming took 4 bases from V and 0 from J, leaving 14 bases between them. This CDR3 region has 16 residues. As DNA, the CDR3 is TGTGCCAGCAGCATTAGGAGGGACGACTCTGGAAACACCATATATTTT. This gives the protein CASSIRRDDSGNTIYF.

This chain links TRBV7-8 with TRBJ1-3; a possible D gene is TRBD1 (6 bases). The CDR3 consists of 15 residues. Trimming removed 4 bases from V and 4 bases from J, with 14 bases in between. Germline loops: CDR1 SGHVS, CDR2 FQNEAQ. The chain's CDR3 is CASSSSGVQGNTIYF. CDR3 DNA sequence: TGTGCCAGCAGCTCCTCAGGGGTTCAAGGAAACACCATATATTTT.

This rearrangement joins TRBV5-1 to TRBJ1-4; TRBD1 agrees at 9 bases. J gave up 7 bases and V 0 bases, and 7 bases lay outside the gene matches. The CDR3 loop spans 16 amino acids. The germline V gene has CDR1 SGHRS and CDR2 YFSETQ. CDR3 sequence: CASSLDDRGRTEKLFF. CDR3 DNA: TGCGCCAGCAGCTTGGACGACAGGGGGAGGACTGAAAAACTGTTTTTT.

This sequence joins TRBV7-6 and TRBJ1-1; D is unresolved. The CDR3 spans 16 residues. CDR1 and CDR2 (germline): SGHVS, FNYEAQ. V dropped 1 base and J dropped 0 bases, with 12 bases sitting between them. The CDR3 sequence is CASSLDTSQLNTEAFF. For the CDR3, the DNA is TGTGCCAGCAGCTTAGATACATCACAATTGAACACTGAAGCTTTCTTT.

V and J are TRBV6-4 and TRBJ1-1; D remains ambiguous. CDR1 is MRHNA and CDR2 is SNTAGT in the germline V gene. Trimming removed 6 bases at V and 1 base at J, with 15 bases between. The CDR3 length is 15 residues. The CDR3 nucleotides are TGTGCCAGCAGCCCCGACATAGGCCGGAACACTGAAGCTTTCTTT. Protein: CASSPDIGRNTEAFF.

This clone was found once. This chain uses TRBV7-2 with TRBJ2-1; 8 nucleotides line up with TRBD2. The germline V gene encodes CDR1 SGHTA and CDR2 FQGNSA. CDR3 size: 15 residues. The V gene end was trimmed by 5 bases and the J gene end by 4 bases; junction bases not matched to a gene: 7. CDR3 DNA: TGTGCCAGCAGCGCCACTAGCGGACTTTACAATGAGCAGTTCTTC. This codes for CASSATSGLYNEQFF. Drawing the rest from reference TRBV7-2 and TRBJ2-1, the complete variable domain is GAGVSQSPSNKVTEKGKDVELRCDPISGHTALYWYRQSLGQGLEFLIYFQGNSAPDKSGLPSDRFSAERTGGSVSTLTIQRTQQEDSAVYLCASSATSGLYNEQFFGPGTRLTVL.

V and J are TRBV3-1 (or the pseudogene TRBV3-2) and TRBJ1-2, with 9 nucleotides matching TRBD1. There are 17 residues in the CDR3. CDR1 LGHDT and CDR2 YNNKEL come from the germline V gene (reference sequence). V shed 0 bases and J 8 bases; nucleotides not matched to a gene: 13. CDR3 sequence: CASSQDLFGGQGMGYTF. DNA for the CDR3: TGTGCCAGCAGCCAAGATCTATTTGGGGGACAGGGCATGGGCTACACCTTC.

The chain has TRBV21-1 and TRBJ2-4; the table names TRBD1, a call not compared with the DNA. TRBV21-1 is a pseudogene segment. The CDR3 runs 17 residues. The CDR3 loop reads CASSNIQGEGAKNIQYF. The CDR3, as DNA: TGTGCCAGCAGCAACATACAGGGGGAAGGCGCCAAAAACATTCAGTACTTC.

This sequence joins TRBV10-3 and TRBJ2-3; 9 nucleotides match TRBD2. From germline, CDR1 is ENHRY and CDR2 SYGVKD. V shed 3 bases and J 6 bases; nucleotides not matched to a gene: 7. CDR3 length: 15 amino acids. The CDR3 nucleotides read TGTGCCATCAGTGAAGGCGGGGGGGCGACGGATACGCAGTATTTT. Translated: CAISEGGGATDTQYF.

The V and J genes are TRBV7-3 and TRBJ2-1, with 8 positions matching TRBD2. The CDR3 runs to 20 residues. Germline loops: CDR1 SGHTA, CDR2 FQGTGA. The J segment lost 2 bases and the V segment lost 1 base, leaving 16 bases of the junction unmatched. The CDR3 DNA follows: TGTGCCAGCAGCTTAAAAAGGAGCGGGGGTACACGAGCGGCCTACAATGAGCAGTTCTTC. This sequence encodes CASSLKRSGGTRAAYNEQFF.